Shown below are 10 T cell receptor beta chains from a single sample sequenced in a study of shared clonotypes between healthy human individuals (dated by TCRdb to the early 2020s). Preparation of the library involved the immunoSEQ multiplex PCR assay. Here the immuneACCESS table is served through TCRdb, limited to in-frame sequences with V and J called. Missing clones are a known gap in these copies; in checked studies unresolved V genes cover under half, and the rest lacks a known reason. Counted in this sample were about 2 million clones; about 95% of them appeared once. In total, the top ten clones hold 0.13% of the sample. The sequenced material came from naive CD4+ T cells sorted from blood. Sample cell subset or site, as interpreted from the label and publication: CD45RA+ positively selected. These receptor sequences come from a man younger than 35 in good health.

The V and J genes are TRBV6-5 and TRBJ2-1, with 8 bases that match TRBD1. The V and J ends lost 6 bases and 3 bases, in that order; junction bases with no gene match: 4. The CDR3 sequence is 14 residues long. Germline values: CDR1 MNHEY, CDR2 SVGAGI. The CDR3 DNA follows: TGTGCCAGCAGAGGACAGGGAGTCTACAATGAGCAGTTCTTC. This encodes CASRGQGVYNEQFF.

This clone was detected only once. The rearrangement uses TRBV10-3 and TRBJ1-5, with D uncertain. Trimming pared 11 bases from V and 2 bases from J, leaving 16 bases between. Germline-derived CDR1 and CDR2 are ENHRY and SYGVKD. The CDR3 consists of 14 residues. This chain's CDR3 is CAAGRPGGNQPQHF. The CDR3, as DNA: TGTGCCGCCGGGAGACCAGGAGGCAATCAGCCCCAGCATTTT.

V and J are TRBV7-2 and TRBJ2-1, with 10 bases lining up with TRBD1. The germline CDR1 and CDR2 sequences are SGHTA and FQGNSA. Unmatched junction bases numbered 4, after V lost 4 bases and J lost 7 bases. The CDR3 runs to 14 residues. CDR3 in DNA: TGTGCCAGCAGCTATTGGACAGGGGGGAATGAGCAGTTCTTC. As protein: CASSYWTGGNEQFF.

This clone occurred many times. The chain uses TRBV11-3 and TRBJ2-2, with 7 bases identical to TRBD1. The J segment lost 0 bases and the V segment lost 5 bases, leaving 3 bases of the junction unmatched. The CDR3 runs 15 residues. The germline V gene has CDR1 SGHNT and CDR2 YENEEA. CDR3 loop: CASSEGQTNTGELFF. The CDR3 coding sequence is TGTGCCAGCAGCGAGGGACAGACGAACACCGGGGAGCTGTTTTTT.

DNA for the CDR3: TGCGCCAGCAGCTCAGGGTCGACCCAGTACTTC. It specifies CASSSGSTQYF. The chain employs TRBV5-1 and TRBJ2-5; TRBD1 is a possible D gene (5 bases). The CDR3 spans 11 residues. V dropped 3 bases and J dropped 7 bases, with 7 bases sitting between them. Germline loops: CDR1 SGHRS, CDR2 YFSETQ.

The chain couples TRBV6-6 to TRBJ2-1; unclear D gene. Trimming removed 0 bases from V and 0 bases from J, with 6 bases in between. Germline V gene lookup returns CDR1 MNHNY and CDR2 SVGAGI (reference sequence). This CDR3 region has 15 residues. DNA of the CDR3: TGTGCCAGCAGTTACTCCAAGGGCTCCTACAATGAGCAGTTCTTC. It translates to CASSYSKGSYNEQFF.

This chain joins TRBV18 and TRBJ1-3; TRBD1 might be the D (6 bases). Germline V gives CDR1 KGHSH, CDR2 LQKENI. This CDR3 is 19 amino acids long. V was trimmed by 3 bases and J by 0 bases, leaving 21 bases between them. The CDR3 region has the DNA TGTGCCAGCTCACCGACTACTATTACCGGGACACTCTCTGGAAACACCATATATTTT. Its protein product is CASSPTTITGTLSGNTIYF.

This clone occurred once. The chain uses TRBV5-1 and TRBJ2-7; D is possibly TRBD2 (5 bases). Germline V gene lookup returns CDR1 SGHRS and CDR2 YFSETQ. The CDR3 is 13 residues long. Trimming cost V 3 bases and J 7 bases, with 14 bases left between them. DNA for the CDR3: TGCGCCAGCAGCTCCACGGGTCGGGATGAGCAGTACTTC. It specifies CASSSTGRDEQYF.

This chain uses TRBV5-1 with TRBJ1-1; D might be TRBD1 (6 bases). V dropped 3 bases and J dropped 2 bases, with 14 bases sitting between them. CDR1 is SGHRS and CDR2 is YFSETQ in the germline V gene. CDR3 length: 15 amino acids. DNA of the CDR3: TGCGCCAGCAGCTCACTCACAGGGATTAACACTGAAGCTTTCTTT. Translated, it gives CASSSLTGINTEAFF.

The chain is built from TRBV28 and TRBJ2-1; 7 bases are shared with TRBD1. Germline lookup yields CDR1 MDHEN and CDR2 SYDVKM. The CDR3 extends over 15 amino acids. V dropped 3 bases and J dropped 8; count of bases not matched to a gene: 10. CDR3 nucleotides: TGTGCCAGCAGTTTGGCAGGGGGTATGGTCTATGAGCAGTTCTTC. This translates into CASSLAGGMVYEQFF.